This T cell receptor beta chain was captured in a study of blood T cell repertoires in COVID-19. Study as a whole: The United States, Italy and Spain provided the acute and convalescent COVID-19 samples. Nucleic acid was either cDNA or gDNA, and it came from T cells, B-cell-depleted T cells, or PBMCs.

V was trimmed by 7 bases and J by 7 bases, leaving 17 bases between them. This CDR3 is built from 14 residues. Germline V gene lookup returns CDR1 LNHDA and CDR2 SQIVND (reference sequence). Original methodology: Reference gene primers were amplified, and this amplification served to estimate nucleated cell counts. The protocol was immunoSEQ multiplex PCR, while the TCRdb copy is restricted to in-frame clones and leaves out a portion. The D gene and trimming were derived from the DNA, and the V and J assignments and clone size from that table. Of about 140,000 clones in the sample, almost 90% are singletons; the top ten hold less than 2%.

Sample: peripheral blood. The chain recombines TRBV19 with TRBJ1-5; D gene unclear. The receptor was derived from an older woman with acute or convalescent COVID-19. CDR3 DNA: TGTGCCAGTAATAATGAGGGTATAGGGCAGCCCCAGCATTTT. Protein: CASNNEGIGQPQHF. The complete variable domain, with remaining parts taken from reference TRBV19 and TRBJ1-5, reads DGGITQSPKYLFRKEGQNVTLSCEQNLNHDAMYWYRQDPGQGLRLIYYSQIVNDFQKGDIAEGYSVSREKKESFPLTVTSAQKNPTAFYLCASNNEGIGQPQHFGDGTRLSIL.